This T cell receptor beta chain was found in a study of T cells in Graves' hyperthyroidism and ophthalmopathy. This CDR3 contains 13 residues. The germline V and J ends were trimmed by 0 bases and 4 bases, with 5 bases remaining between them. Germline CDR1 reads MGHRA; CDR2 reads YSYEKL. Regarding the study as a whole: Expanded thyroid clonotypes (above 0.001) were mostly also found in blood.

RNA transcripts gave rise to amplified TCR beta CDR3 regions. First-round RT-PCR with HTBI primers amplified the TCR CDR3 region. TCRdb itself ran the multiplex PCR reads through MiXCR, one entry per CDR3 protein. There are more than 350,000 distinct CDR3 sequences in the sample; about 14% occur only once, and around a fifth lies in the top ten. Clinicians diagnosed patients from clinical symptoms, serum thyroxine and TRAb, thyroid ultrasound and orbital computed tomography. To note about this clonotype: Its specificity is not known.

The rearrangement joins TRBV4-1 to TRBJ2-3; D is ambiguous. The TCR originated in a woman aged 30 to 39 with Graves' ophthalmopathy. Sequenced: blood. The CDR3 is CASSQESPDTQYF. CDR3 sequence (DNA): TGCGCCAGCAGCCAAGAAAGCCCAGATACGCAGTATTTT.